The 4 T cell receptor beta chains given below trace back to one sample, sequenced in a study of CD8 T cells in ankylosing spondylitis. TCRdb independently ran MiXCR on the 5' RACE reads; one entry per CDR3 protein. The sample has about 150,000 distinct CDR3 sequences; under 55% are singletons. Specimen: synovial fluid, either unsorted or a sorted T cell fraction (not recorded which). These receptors were taken from a male donor with ankylosing spondylitis.

This clonotype appeared a few times. The rearrangement joins TRBV4-1 to TRBJ2-7, with D unclear. Trimming shortened V by 0 bases and J by 2 bases, and 14 bases separated the two germline ends. The CDR3 is 16 residues long. Germline CDR1 and CDR2: MGHRA and YSYEKL. Here the CDR3 reads CASSQEASENTYEQYF. DNA of the CDR3: TGCGCCAGCAGCCAAGAAGCTTCAGAGAACACCTACGAGCAGTACTTC.

This chain joins TRBV4-2 and TRBJ2-7, with D tentatively TRBD2 (5 bases). CDR3 length equals 16 residues. V was clipped by 8 bases and J by 0 bases, with 20 bases between them. CDR1 is LGHNA, CDR2 YNFKEQ, per germline. The CDR3 DNA reads as TGTGCCAGCGCCCGTGGGGTGGGAGCCCGCTCCTACGAGCAGTACTTC. Amino acid sequence: CASARGVGARSYEQYF.

This clonotype was seen a few times. The chain links TRBV7-6 to TRBJ2-1, with 12 bases that match TRBD1. CDR3 length: 15 amino acids. The germline V gene encodes CDR1 SGHVS and CDR2 FNYEAQ. Trimming at V came to 5 bases and at J to 7 bases, leaving 6 bases not matched to a gene. CDR3 nucleotides: TGTGCCAGCAGCCGGGGACAGGGGGCGTGGAATGAGCAGTTCTTC. Translated: CASSRGQGAWNEQFF.

This clonotype was seen only a few times. The chain has TRBV28 and TRBJ2-1; D unresolved. The V end was cut by 1 base, the J end by 5 bases, with 12 bases between. The CDR3 length is 15 residues. Germline V CDR1 and CDR2: MDHEN, SYDVKM. In nucleotides, the CDR3 is TGTGCCAGCAGTTTATCCCAGGCCCCCCACAATGAGCAGTTCTTC. It translates to CASSLSQAPHNEQFF.